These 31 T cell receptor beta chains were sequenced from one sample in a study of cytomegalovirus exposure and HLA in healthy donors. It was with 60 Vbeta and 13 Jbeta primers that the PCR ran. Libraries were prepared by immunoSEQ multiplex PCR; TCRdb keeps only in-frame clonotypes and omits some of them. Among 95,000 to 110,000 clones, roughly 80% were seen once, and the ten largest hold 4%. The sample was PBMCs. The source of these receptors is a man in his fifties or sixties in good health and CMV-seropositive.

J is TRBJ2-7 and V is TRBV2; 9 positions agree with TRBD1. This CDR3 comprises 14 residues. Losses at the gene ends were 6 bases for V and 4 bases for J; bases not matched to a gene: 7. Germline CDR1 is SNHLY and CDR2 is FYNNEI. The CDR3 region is CASRLRTGAYEQYF. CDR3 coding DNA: TGTGCCAGCAGATTAAGGACAGGGGCGTACGAGCAGTACTTC.

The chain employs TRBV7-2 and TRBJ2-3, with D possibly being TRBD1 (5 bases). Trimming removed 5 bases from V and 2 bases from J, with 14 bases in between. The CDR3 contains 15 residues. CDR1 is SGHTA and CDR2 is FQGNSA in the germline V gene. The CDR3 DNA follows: TGTGCCAGCAGCCTAAGGGGCGGATCCACAGATACGCAGTATTTT. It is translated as CASSLRGGSTDTQYF. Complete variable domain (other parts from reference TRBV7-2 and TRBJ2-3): GAGVSQSPSNKVTEKGKDVELRCDPISGHTALYWYRQSLGQGLEFLIYFQGNSAPDKSGLPSDRFSAERTGGSVSTLTIQRTQQEDSAVYLCASSLRGGSTDTQYFGPGTRLTVL.

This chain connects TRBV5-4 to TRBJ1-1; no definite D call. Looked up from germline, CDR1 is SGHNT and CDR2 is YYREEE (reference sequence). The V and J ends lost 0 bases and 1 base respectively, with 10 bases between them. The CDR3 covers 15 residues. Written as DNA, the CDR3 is TGTGCCAGCAGCTTGGCTCGAGGAGCGAACACTGAAGCTTTCTTT. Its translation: CASSLARGANTEAFF.

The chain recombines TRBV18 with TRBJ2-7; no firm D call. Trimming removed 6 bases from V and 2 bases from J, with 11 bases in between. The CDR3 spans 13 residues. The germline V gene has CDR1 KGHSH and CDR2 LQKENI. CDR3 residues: CASSTLSAYEQYF. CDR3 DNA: TGTGCCAGCTCGACTTTGAGTGCCTACGAGCAGTACTTC.

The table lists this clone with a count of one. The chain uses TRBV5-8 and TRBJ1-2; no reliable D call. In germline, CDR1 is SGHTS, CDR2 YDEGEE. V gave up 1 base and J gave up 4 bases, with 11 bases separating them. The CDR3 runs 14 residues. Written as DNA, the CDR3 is TGTGCCAGCAGCTTGTTACGGGGTGGCTATGGCTACACCTTC. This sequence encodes CASSLLRGGYGYTF. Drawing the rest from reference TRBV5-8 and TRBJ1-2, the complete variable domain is EAGVTQSPTHLIKTRGQQATLRCSPISGHTSVYWYQQALGLGLQFLLWYDEGEERNRGNFPPRFSGRQFPNYSSELNVNALELEDSALYLCASSLLRGGYGYTFGSGTRLTVV.

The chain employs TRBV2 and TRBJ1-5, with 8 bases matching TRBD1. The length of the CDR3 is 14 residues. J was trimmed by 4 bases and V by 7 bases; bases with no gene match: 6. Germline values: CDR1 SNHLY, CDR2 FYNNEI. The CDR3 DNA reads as TGTGCCAGCACTCGAGACAGGGGAAATCAGCCCCAGCATTTT. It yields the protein CASTRDRGNQPQHF.

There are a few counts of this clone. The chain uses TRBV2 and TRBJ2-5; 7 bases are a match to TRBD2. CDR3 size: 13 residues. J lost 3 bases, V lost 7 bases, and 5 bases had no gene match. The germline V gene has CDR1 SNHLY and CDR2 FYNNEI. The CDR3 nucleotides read TGTGCCAGCAACGGGGGGTTGAAAGAGACCCAGTACTTC. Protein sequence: CASNGGLKETQYF. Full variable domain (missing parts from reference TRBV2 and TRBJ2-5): EPEVTQTPSHQVTQMGQEVILRCVPISNHLYFYWYRQILGQKVEFLVSFYNNEISEKSEIFDDQFSVERPDGSNFTLKIRSTKLEDSAMYFCASNGGLKETQYFGPGTRLLVL.

CDR3 DNA: TGTGCCAGCAGTGAGCAGGGACTAGGTTTCCCAGATACGCAGTATTTT. It is translated as CASSEQGLGFPDTQYF. The chain couples TRBV6-1 to TRBJ2-3; 8 bases are a match to TRBD2. CDR3 length equals 16 residues. The trim removed 3 bases at V and 4 bases at J, leaving 9 bases unmatched. CDR1 and CDR2 from the germline V gene are MNHNS and SASEGT.

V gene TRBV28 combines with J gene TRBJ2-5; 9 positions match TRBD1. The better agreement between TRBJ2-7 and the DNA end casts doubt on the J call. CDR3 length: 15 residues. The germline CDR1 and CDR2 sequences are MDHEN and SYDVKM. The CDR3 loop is CASRTGTGIPYEQYF. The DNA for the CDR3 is TGTGCCAGCAGGACCGGGACAGGGATCCCCTACGAGCAGTACTTC.

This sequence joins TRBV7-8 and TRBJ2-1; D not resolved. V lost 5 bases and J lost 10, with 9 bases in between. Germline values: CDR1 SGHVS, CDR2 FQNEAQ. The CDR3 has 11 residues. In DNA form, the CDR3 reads TGTGCCAGCAGCCGCGTCGGGGAGCAGTTCTTC. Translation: CASSRVGEQFF.

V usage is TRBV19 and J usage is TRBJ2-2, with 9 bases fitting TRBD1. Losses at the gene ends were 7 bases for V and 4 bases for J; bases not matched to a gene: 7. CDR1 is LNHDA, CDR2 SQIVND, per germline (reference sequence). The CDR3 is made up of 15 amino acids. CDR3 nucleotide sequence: TGTGCCAGTACCCGACAGGGGGGAGGCACCGGGGAGCTGTTTTTT. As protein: CASTRQGGGTGELFF.

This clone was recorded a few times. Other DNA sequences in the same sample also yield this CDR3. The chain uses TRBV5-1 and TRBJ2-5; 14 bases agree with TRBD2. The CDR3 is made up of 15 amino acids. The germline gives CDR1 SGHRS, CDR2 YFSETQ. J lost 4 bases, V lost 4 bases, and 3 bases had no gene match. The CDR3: CASSRGTSGRETQYF. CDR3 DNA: TGCGCCAGCAGCCGTGGGACTAGCGGGAGAGAGACCCAGTACTTC.

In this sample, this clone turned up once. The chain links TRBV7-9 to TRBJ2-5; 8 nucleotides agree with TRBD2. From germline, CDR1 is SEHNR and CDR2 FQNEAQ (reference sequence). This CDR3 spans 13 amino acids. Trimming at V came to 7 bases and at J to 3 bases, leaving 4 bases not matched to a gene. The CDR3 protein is CASTPGGEETQYF. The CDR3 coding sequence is TGTGCCAGCACCCCCGGGGGGGAAGAGACCCAGTACTTC.

CDR3 protein: CASSPRQGATSGEQFF. CDR3 DNA: TGTGCCAGCTCACCACGACAGGGGGCTACTAGCGGTGAGCAGTTCTTC. This sequence joins TRBV18 and TRBJ2-1, with 10 bases matching TRBD1. The germline V gene has CDR1 KGHSH and CDR2 LQKENI. Losses at the gene ends were 1 base for V and 9 bases for J; bases not matched to a gene: 9. CDR3 size: 16 residues.

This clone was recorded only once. CDR3: CASSVVAGGTGELFF. Written as DNA, the CDR3 is TGTGCCAGCAGCGTAGTGGCAGGGGGCACCGGGGAGCTGTTTTTT. This chain joins TRBV9 and TRBJ2-2; TRBD1 matches at 7 bases. Germline CDR1 SGDLS, CDR2 YYNGEE. The CDR3 length is 15 residues. V was pared by 0 bases and J by 4 bases, with 3 bases of the junction left unmatched.

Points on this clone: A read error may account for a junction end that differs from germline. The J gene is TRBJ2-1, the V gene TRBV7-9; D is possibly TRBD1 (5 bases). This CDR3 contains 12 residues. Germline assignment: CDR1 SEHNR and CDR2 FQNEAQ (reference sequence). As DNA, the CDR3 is TGTTCCAGCAGCCTCCGCAGGGATGAGCAGTTCTTC. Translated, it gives CSSSLRRDEQFF. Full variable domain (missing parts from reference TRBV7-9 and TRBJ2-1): DTGVSQNPRHKITKRGQNVTFRCDPISEHNRLYWYRQTLGQGPEFLTYFQNEAQLEKSRLLSDRFSAERPKGSFSTLEIQRTEQGDSAMYLCSSSLRRDEQFFGPGTRLTVL.

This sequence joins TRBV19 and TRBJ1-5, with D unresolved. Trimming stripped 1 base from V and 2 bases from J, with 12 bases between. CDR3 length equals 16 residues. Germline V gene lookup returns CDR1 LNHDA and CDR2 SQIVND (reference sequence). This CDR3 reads CASSIGSGVGNQPQHF. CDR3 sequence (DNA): TGTGCCAGTAGTATAGGTAGCGGGGTTGGCAATCAGCCCCAGCATTTT.

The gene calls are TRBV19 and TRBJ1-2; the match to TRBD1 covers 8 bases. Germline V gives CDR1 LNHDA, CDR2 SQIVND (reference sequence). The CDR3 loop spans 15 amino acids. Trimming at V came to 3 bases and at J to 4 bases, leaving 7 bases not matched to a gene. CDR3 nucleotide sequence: TGTGCCAGTAGTATTCCTCGGACAGGGACCTATGGCTACACCTTC. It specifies CASSIPRTGTYGYTF. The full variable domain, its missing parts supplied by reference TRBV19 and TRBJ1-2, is DGGITQSPKYLFRKEGQNVTLSCEQNLNHDAMYWYRQDPGQGLRLIYYSQIVNDFQKGDIAEGYSVSREKKESFPLTVTSAQKNPTAFYLCASSIPRTGTYGYTFGSGTRLTVV.

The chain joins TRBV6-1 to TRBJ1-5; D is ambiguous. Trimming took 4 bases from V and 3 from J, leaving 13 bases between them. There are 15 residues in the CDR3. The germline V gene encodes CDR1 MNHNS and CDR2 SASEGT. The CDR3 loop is CASSAWTEVNQPQHF. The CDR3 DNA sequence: TGTGCCAGCAGTGCTTGGACGGAGGTCAATCAGCCCCAGCATTTT.

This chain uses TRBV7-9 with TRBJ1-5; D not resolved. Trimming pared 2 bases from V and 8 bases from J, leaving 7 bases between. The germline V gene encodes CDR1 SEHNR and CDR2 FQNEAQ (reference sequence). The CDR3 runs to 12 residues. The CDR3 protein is CASSLRGEPQHF. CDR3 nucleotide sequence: TGTGCCAGCAGCTTACGGGGAGAGCCCCAGCATTTT.

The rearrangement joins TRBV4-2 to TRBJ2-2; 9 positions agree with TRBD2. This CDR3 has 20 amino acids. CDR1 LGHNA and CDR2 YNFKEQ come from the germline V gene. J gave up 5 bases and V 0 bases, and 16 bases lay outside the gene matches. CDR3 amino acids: CASSQDRLAGTGGGTGELFF. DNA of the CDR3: TGTGCCAGCAGCCAAGATAGGCTAGCGGGGACGGGGGGGGGAACCGGGGAGCTGTTTTTT.

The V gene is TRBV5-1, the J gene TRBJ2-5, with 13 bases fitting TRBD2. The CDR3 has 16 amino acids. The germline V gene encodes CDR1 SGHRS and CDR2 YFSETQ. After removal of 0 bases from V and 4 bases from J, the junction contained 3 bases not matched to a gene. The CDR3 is CASSLATSGRGETQYF. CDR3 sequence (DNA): TGCGCCAGCAGCTTGGCCACTAGCGGGAGGGGAGAGACCCAGTACTTC.

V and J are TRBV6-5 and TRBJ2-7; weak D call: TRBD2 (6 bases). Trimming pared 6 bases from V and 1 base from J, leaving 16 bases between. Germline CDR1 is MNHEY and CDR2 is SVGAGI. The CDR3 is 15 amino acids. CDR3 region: CASRMGLATSYEQYF. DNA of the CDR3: TGTGCCAGCAGAATGGGGCTAGCGACTTCCTACGAGCAGTACTTC.

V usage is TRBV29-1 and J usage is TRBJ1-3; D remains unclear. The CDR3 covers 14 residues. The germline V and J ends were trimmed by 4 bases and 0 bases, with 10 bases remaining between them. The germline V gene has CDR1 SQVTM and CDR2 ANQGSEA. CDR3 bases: TGCAGCGTTGGTTTAGGGAGCTCTGGAAACACCATATATTTT. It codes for CSVGLGSSGNTIYF.

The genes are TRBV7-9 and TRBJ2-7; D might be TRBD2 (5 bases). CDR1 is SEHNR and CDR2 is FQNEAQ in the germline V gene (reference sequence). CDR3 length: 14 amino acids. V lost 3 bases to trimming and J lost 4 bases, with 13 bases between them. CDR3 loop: CASSFLAGPYEQYF. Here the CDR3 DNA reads TGTGCCAGCAGCTTTCTGGCGGGTCCATACGAGCAGTACTTC.

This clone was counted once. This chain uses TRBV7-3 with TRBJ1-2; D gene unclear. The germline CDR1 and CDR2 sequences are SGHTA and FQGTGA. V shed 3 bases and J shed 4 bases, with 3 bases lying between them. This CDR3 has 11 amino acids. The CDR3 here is CASSFVYGYTF. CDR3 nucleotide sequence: TGTGCCAGCAGCTTCGTCTATGGCTACACCTTC.

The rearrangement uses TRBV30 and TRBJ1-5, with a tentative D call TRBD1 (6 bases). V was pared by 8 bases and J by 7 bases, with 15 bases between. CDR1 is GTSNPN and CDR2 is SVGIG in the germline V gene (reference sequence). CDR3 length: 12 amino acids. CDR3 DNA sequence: TGTGCCACAGGCAGGGGCGGCCAGCCCCAGCATTTT. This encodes CATGRGGQPQHF.

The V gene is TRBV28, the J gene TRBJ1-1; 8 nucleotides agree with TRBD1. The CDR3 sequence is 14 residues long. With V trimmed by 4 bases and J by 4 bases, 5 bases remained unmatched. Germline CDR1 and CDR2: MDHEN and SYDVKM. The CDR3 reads CASSSHQGATEAFF. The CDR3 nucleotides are TGTGCCAGCAGTTCCCATCAGGGGGCCACTGAAGCTTTCTTT.

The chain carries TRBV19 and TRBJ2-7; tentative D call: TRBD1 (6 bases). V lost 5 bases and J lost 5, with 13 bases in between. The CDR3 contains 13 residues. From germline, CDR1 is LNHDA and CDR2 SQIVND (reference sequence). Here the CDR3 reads CASSPRDTHEQYF. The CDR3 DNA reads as TGTGCCAGTAGTCCACGGGACACCCACGAGCAGTACTTC. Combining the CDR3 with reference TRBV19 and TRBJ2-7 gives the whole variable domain DGGITQSPKYLFRKEGQNVTLSCEQNLNHDAMYWYRQDPGQGLRLIYYSQIVNDFQKGDIAEGYSVSREKKESFPLTVTSAQKNPTAFYLCASSPRDTHEQYFGPGTRLTVT.

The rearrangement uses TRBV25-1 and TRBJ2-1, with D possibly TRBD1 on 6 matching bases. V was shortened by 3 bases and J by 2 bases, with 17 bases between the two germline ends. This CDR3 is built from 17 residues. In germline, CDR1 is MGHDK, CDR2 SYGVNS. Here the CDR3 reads CASSDHPQGTAYNEQFF. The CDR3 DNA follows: TGTGCCAGCAGTGACCATCCCCAGGGGACCGCCTACAATGAGCAGTTCTTC.

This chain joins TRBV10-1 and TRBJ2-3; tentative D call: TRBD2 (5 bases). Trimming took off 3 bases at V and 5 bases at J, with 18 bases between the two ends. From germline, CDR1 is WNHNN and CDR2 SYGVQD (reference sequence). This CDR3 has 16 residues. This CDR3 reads CASSDSLALSGDTQYF. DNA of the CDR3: TGCGCCAGCAGTGACAGCCTAGCCCTGAGTGGAGATACGCAGTATTTT.